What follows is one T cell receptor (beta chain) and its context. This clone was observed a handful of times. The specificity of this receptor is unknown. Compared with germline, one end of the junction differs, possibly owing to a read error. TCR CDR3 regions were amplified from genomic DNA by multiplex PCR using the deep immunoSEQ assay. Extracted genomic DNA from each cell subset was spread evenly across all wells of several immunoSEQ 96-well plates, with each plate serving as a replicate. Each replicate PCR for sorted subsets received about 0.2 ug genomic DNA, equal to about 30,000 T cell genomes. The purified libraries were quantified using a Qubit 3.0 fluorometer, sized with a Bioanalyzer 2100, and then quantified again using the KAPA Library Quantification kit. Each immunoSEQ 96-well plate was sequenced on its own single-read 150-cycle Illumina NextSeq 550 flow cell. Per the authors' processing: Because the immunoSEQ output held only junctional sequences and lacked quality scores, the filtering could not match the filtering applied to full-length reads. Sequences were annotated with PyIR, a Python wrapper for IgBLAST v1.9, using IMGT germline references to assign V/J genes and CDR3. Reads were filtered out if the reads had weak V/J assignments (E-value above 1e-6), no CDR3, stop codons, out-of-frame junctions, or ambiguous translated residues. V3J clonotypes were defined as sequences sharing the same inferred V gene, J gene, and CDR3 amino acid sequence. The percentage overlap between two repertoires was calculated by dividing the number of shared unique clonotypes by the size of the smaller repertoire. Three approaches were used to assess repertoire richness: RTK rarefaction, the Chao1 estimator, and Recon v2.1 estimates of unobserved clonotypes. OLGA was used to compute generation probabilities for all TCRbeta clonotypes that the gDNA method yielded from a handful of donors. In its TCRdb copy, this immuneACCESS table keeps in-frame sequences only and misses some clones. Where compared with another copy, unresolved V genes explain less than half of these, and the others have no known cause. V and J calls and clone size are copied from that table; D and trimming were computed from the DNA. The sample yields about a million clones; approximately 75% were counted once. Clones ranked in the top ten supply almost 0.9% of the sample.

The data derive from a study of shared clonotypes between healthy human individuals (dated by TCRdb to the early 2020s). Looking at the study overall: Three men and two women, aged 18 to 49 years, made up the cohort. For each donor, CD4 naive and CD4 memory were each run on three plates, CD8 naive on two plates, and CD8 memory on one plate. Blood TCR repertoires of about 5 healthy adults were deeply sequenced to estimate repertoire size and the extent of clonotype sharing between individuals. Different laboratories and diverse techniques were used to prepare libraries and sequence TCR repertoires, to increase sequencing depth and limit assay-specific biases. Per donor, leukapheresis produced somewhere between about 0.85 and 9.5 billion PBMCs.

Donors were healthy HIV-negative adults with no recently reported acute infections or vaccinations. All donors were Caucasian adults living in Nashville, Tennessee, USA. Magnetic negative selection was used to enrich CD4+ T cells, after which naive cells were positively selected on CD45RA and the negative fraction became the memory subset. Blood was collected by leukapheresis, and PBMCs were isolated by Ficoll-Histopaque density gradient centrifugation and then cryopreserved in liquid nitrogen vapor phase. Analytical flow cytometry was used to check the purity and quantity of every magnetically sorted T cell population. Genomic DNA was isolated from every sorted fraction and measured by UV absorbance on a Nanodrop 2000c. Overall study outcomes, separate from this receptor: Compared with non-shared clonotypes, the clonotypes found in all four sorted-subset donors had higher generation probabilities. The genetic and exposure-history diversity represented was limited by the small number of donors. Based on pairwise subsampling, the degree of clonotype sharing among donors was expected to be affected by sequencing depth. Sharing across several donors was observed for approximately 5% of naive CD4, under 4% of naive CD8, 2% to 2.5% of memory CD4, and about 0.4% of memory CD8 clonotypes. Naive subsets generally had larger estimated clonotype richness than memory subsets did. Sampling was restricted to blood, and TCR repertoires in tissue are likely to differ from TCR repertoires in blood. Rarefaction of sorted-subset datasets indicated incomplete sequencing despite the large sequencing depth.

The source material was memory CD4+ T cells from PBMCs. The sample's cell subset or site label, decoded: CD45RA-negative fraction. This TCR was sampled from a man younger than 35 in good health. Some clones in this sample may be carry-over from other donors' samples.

The CDR3 amino acid sequence is: CASSPLATSHEQYF. The sequenced DNA is TGCGCCAGCAGCCCCTTAGCGACCTCCCACGAGCAGTACTTC. The chain couples TRBV4-1 to TRBJ2-5, with a tentative D gene TRBD2 over 5 matching bases. The end of the DNA aligns better with TRBJ2-7, so the J call may be wrong. The CDR3 covers 14 residues, taking in both the cysteine and the phenylalanine. Left in the record is the CDR3 DNA by itself, 42 bases read in frame from the first base. CDR1 MGHRA and CDR2 YSYEKL were looked up in the germline V gene.